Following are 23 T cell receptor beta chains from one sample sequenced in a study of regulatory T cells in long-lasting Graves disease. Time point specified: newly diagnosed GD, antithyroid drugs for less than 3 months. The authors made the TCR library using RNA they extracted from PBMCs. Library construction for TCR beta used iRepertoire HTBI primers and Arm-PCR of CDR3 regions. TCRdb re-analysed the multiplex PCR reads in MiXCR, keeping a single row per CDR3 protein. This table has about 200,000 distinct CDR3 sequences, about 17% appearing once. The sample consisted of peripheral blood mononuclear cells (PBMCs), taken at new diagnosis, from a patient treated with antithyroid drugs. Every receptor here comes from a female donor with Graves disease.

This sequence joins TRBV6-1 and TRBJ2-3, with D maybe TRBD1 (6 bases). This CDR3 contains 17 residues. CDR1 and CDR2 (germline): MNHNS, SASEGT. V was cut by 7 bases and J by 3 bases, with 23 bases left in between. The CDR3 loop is CASKTGITGSGTDTQYF. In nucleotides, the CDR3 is TGTGCCAGCAAAACAGGGATAACAGGGAGTGGGACAGATACGCAGTATTTT.

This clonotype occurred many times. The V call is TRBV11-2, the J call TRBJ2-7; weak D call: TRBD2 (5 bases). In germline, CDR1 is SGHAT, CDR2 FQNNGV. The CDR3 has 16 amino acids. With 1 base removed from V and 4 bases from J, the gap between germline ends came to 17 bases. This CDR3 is CASSLARLGRRYEQYF. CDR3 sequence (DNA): TGTGCCAGCAGCTTAGCTCGTTTGGGCAGGAGGTACGAGCAGTACTTC.

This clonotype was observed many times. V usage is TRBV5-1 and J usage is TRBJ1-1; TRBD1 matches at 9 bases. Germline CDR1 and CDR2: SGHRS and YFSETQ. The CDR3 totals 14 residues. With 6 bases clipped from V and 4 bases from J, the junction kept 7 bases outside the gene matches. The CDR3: CASTRTGEGTEAFF. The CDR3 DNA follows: TGCGCCAGCACCCGGACAGGGGAAGGCACTGAAGCTTTCTTT.

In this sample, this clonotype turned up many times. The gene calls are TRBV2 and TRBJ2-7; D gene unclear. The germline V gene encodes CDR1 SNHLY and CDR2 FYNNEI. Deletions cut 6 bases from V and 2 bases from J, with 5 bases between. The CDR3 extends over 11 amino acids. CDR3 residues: CASSATYEQYF. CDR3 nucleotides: TGTGCCAGCAGCGCGACCTACGAGCAGTACTTC.

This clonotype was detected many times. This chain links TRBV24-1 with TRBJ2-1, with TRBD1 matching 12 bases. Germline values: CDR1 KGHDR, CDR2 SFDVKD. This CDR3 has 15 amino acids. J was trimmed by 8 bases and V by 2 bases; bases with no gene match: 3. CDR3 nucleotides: TGTGCCACCAGTGATTGGGACAGGGGGCGAGATGAGCAGTTCTTC. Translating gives CATSDWDRGRDEQFF.

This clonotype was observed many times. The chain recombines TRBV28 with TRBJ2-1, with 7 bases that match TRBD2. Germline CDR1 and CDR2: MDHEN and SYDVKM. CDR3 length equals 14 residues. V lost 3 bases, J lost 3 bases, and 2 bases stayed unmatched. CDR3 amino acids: CASSFSSGYNEQFF. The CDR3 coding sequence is TGTGCCAGCAGTTTTTCTAGCGGCTACAATGAGCAGTTCTTC.

Written as DNA, the CDR3 is TGTGCCAGCAGTATGTCGGGACTACTAAGTGAAAAACTGTTTTTT. It encodes CASSMSGLLSEKLFF. The chain recombines TRBV28 with TRBJ1-4; D is possibly TRBD1 (5 bases). The CDR3 runs 15 residues. The ends were cut back, 5 bases at V and 7 bases at J, with 17 bases in the middle. Germline lookup yields CDR1 MDHEN and CDR2 SYDVKM. The full variable domain, completed using reference TRBV28 and TRBJ1-4, is DVKVTQSSRYLVKRTGEKVFLECVQDMDHENMFWYRQDPGLGLRLIYFSYDVKMKEKGDIPEGYSVSREKKERFSLILESASTNQTSMYLCASSMSGLLSEKLFFGSGTQLSVL.

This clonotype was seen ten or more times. The DNA of the CDR3 is TGTGCCAGCAGCCCCCCCCGCTACAGGGGGCCCACAAATGAGCAGTTCTTC. Its translation is CASSPPRYRGPTNEQFF. The chain couples TRBV7-9 to TRBJ2-1; 9 nucleotides agree with TRBD1. The CDR3 is 17 residues long. The germline gives CDR1 SEHNR, CDR2 FQNEAQ (reference sequence). The V segment lost 5 bases and the J segment 7 bases; nucleotides outside the gene matches: 15.

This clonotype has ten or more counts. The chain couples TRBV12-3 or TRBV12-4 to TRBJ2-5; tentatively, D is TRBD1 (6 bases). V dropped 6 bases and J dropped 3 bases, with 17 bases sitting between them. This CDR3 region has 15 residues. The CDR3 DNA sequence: TGTGCCAGCAGACCCACGGCAGGGGATAAAGAGACCCAGTACTTC. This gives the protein CASRPTAGDKETQYF.

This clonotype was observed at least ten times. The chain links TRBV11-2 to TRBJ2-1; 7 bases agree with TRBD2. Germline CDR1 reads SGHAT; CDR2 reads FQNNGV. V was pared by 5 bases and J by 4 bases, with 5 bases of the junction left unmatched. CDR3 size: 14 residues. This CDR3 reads CASSPGLDYNEQFF. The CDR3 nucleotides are TGTGCCAGCAGCCCCGGACTAGATTACAATGAGCAGTTCTTC.

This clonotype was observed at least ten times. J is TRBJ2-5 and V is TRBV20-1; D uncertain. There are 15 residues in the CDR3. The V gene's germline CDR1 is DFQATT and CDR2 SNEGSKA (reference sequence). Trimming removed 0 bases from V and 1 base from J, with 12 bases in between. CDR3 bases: TGCAGTGCTAGAGAGTGGGGATCGAGCCAAGAGACCCAGTACTTC. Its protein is CSAREWGSSQETQYF.

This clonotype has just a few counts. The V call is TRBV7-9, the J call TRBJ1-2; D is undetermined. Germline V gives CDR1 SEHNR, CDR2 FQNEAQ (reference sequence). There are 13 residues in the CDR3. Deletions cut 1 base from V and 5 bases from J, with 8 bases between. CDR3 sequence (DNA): TGTGCCAGCAGCTTAGGGGAATTGTATGGCTACACCTTC. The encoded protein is CASSLGELYGYTF.

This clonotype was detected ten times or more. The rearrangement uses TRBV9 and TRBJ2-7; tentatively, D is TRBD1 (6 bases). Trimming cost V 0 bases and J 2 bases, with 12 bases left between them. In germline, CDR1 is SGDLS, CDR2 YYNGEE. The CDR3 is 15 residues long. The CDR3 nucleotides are TGTGCCAGCAGCGTAGGTCCAGGGGCCCCCTACGAGCAGTACTTC. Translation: CASSVGPGAPYEQYF.

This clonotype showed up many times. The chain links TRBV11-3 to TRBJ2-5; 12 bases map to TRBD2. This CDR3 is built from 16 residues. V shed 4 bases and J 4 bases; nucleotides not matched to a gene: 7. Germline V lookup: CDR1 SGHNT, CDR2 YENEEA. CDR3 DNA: TGTGCCAGCAGCTCCGGACTAGCGGGAATTTCAGAGACCCAGTACTTC. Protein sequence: CASSSGLAGISETQYF.

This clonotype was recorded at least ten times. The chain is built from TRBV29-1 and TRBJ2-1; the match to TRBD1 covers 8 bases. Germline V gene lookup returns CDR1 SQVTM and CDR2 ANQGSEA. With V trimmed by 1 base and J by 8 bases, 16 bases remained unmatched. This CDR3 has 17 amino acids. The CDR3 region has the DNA TGCAGCGTTGAAGGGGGGCAGGGGGCGGGAAACATCGATGAGCAGTTCTTC. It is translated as CSVEGGQGAGNIDEQFF.

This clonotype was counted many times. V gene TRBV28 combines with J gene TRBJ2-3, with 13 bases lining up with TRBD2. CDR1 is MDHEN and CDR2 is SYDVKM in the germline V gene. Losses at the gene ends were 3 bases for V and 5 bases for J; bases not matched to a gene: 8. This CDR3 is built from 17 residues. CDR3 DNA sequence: TGTGCCAGCAGTTTTAAAACTAGCGGGAGGGCCATAGATACGCAGTATTTT. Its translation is CASSFKTSGRAIDTQYF.

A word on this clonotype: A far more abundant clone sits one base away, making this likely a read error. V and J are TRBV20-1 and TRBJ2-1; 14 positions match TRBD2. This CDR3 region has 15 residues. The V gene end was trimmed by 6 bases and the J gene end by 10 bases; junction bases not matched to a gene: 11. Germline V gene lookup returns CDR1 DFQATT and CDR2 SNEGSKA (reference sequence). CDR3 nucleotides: TGCAGTGCCACCCTAAGACTAGCGGGAGGGGACGAGCAGTTCTTC. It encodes CSATLRLAGGDEQFF.

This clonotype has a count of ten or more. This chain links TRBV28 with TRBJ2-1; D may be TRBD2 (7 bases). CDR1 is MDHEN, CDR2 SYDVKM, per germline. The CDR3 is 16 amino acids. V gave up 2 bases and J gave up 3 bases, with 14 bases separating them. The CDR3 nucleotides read TGTGCCAGCAGTTTAGGGGGGGGGCCCGGCTACAATGAGCAGTTCTTC. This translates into CASSLGGGPGYNEQFF.

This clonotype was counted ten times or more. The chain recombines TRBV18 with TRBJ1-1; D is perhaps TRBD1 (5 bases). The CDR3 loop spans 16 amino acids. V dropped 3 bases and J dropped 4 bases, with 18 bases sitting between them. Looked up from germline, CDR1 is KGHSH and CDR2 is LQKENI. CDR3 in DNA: TGTGCCAGCTCACCGGTCGGGGGAGCCCCGGGCACTGAAGCTTTCTTT. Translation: CASSPVGGAPGTEAFF. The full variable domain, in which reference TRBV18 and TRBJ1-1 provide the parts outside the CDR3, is NAGVMQNPRHLVRRRGQEARLRCSPMKGHSHVYWYRQLPEEGLKFMVYLQKENIIDESGMPKERFSAEFPKEGPSILRIQQVVRGDSAAYFCASSPVGGAPGTEAFFGQGTRLTVV.

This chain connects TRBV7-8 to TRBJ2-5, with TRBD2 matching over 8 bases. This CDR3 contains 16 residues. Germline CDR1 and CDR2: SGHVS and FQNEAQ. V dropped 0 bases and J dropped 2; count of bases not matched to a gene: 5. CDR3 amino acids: CASSLARLARQETQYF. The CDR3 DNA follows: TGTGCCAGCAGCTTAGCCCGACTAGCGAGACAAGAGACCCAGTACTTC.

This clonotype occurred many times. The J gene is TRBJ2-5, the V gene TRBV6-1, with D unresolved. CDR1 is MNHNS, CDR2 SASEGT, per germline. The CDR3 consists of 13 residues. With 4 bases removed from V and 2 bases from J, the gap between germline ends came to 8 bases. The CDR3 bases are TGTGCCAGCAGTGGACACGTTCAAGAGACCCAGTACTTC. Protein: CASSGHVQETQYF.

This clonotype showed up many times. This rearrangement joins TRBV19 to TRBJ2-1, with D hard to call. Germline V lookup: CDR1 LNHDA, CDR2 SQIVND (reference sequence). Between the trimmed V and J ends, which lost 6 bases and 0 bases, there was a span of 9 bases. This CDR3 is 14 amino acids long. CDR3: CASRVAVSYNEQFF. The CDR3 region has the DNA TGTGCCAGTAGGGTGGCGGTCTCCTACAATGAGCAGTTCTTC.

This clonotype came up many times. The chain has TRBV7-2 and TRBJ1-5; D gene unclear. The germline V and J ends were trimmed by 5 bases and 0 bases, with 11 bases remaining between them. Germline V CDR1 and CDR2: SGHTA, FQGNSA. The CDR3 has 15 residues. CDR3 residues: CASSRSPDSNQPQHF. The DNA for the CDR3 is TGTGCCAGCAGCCGGTCCCCAGATAGCAATCAGCCCCAGCATTTT.